This TCR beta chain was recorded in a study of T-cell memory formation after mild COVID-19. Across the study: Clustering of TCRs was largely donor specific. Notes on the study in general: CD4+ contracting clones lay mainly in CM and EM, CD8+ ones in EMRA. Among clones peaking at day 37 in the second wave, SARS-CoV-2 specificity remained unconfirmed.

A 5'RACE reaction primed in the constant segment made cDNA libraries of TCR alpha and TCR beta, and these carried sample barcodes and UMIs. TCRdb passed the 5' RACE reads through MiXCR, listing each CDR3 protein once. Among 200,000 to 250,000 distinct CDR3 sequences listed, over 7.5% were seen once. V was clipped by 8 bases and J by 4 bases; unmatched bases: 7. CDR1 and CDR2 from the germline V gene are MGHRA and YSYEKL. The CDR3 runs to 14 residues. As regards this clonotype: Its antigen is undetermined.

The sequence was collected from a man aged 18-30 years who had mild COVID-19 (a few samples of this study predate the infection). Cell type and time point are not known. The chain recombines TRBV4-1 with TRBJ2-2; TRBD2 matches at 7 bases. Specimen: PBMCs or a T cell subset sorted from them (not recorded which). This CDR3 is CASRAGPSTGELFF. The CDR3 nucleotides are TGCGCCAGCCGAGCGGGGCCCTCCACCGGGGAGCTGTTTTTT.